The sequence of this T cell receptor beta chain was determined in a study of blood T cell repertoires in COVID-19. Overall study context: Samples of COVID-19 (acute and convalescent) were obtained from the United States, Italy and Spain. PBMCs, B-cell-depleted T cells, or T cells were the source of the cDNA or gDNA that made up the material.

Germline CDR1 and CDR2: KGHSH and LQKENI. V shed 3 bases and J 4 bases; nucleotides not matched to a gene: 7. This CDR3 spans 16 amino acids. Profiled with immunoSEQ multiplex PCR; TCRdb holds only in-frame clones, not every one. The sample shows more than 35,000 clones, roughly 82% of them seen only once. This receptor was obtained from a man aged 45-65 years with active or convalescent COVID-19. The chain joins TRBV18 to TRBJ1-2, with 11 bases fitting TRBD1. Material for sequencing was peripheral blood. The CDR3 region has the DNA TGTGCCAGCTCACCGACCGGGACAGGGGGGGCCTATGGCTACACCTTC. It specifies CASSPTGTGGAYGYTF. Supplemented by reference TRBV18 and TRBJ1-2, the full variable domain reads NAGVMQNPRHLVRRRGQEARLRCSPMKGHSHVYWYRQLPEEGLKFMVYLQKENIIDESGMPKERFSAEFPKEGPSILRIQQVVRGDSAAYFCASSPTGTGGAYGYTFGSGTRLTVV.